The 12 T cell receptor beta chains listed next were all sequenced from one sample in a study of T-cell reconstitution after alpha-beta-depleted transplantation in children. TCRbeta library construction was performed incorporating unique molecular identifiers. From the PCR reads, TCRdb called clonotypes with MiXCR, one entry per CDR3 protein. The data hold about 610,000 distinct CDR3 sequences, with 20% to 30% observed a single time. Here the sequenced sample was PBMCs, taken before TCRalphabeta/CD19-depleted stem cell transplant. The receptor source for this set is a boy less than two years old with Wiskott-Aldrich syndrome, due to receive a stem cell transplant.

V gene TRBV9 combines with J gene TRBJ2-3; D unclear. Per the germline V gene, CDR1 is SGDLS and CDR2 is YYNGEE. The CDR3 is 13 residues long. The ends were cut back, 0 bases at V and 6 bases at J, with 8 bases in the middle. The CDR3 DNA sequence: TGTGCCAGCAGCGTAGAAATATCCGATACGCAGTATTTT. Protein: CASSVEISDTQYF.

Only a few counts were recorded for this clonotype. The chain links TRBV20-1 to TRBJ1-2; D is perhaps TRBD1 (5 bases). This CDR3 has 14 residues. V lost 3 bases and J lost 5, with 16 bases in between. Per germline, CDR1 DFQATT and CDR2 SNEGSKA (reference sequence). CDR3 sequence (DNA): TGCAGTGCTAGTACGCCAGGGTCGAATTATGGCTACACCTTC. This encodes CSASTPGSNYGYTF.

The genes are TRBV29-1 and TRBJ2-1; 7 nucleotides match TRBD2. V shed 5 bases, J shed 0 bases, and the junction held 7 bases outside the gene matches. CDR3 length equals 15 residues. Germline V lookup: CDR1 SQVTM, CDR2 ANQGSEA. CDR3 protein: CSVKSGTTSYNEQFF. DNA of the CDR3: TGCAGCGTTAAGAGCGGGACGACCTCCTACAATGAGCAGTTCTTC.

This clonotype was found a few times. The chain employs TRBV7-2 and TRBJ2-6, with 7 bases identical to TRBD1. The CDR3 runs to 16 residues. Germline assignment: CDR1 SGHTA and CDR2 FQGNSA. Losses at the gene ends were 6 bases for V and 0 bases for J; bases not matched to a gene: 5. The CDR3 protein is CASRGTASSGANVLTF. The CDR3 DNA follows: TGTGCCAGCAGGGGGACAGCGAGCTCTGGGGCCAACGTCCTGACTTTC. The variable domain in full, with the rest retrieved from reference TRBV7-2 and TRBJ2-6, is GAGVSQSPSNKVTEKGKDVELRCDPISGHTALYWYRQSLGQGLEFLIYFQGNSAPDKSGLPSDRFSAERTGGSVSTLTIQRTQQEDSAVYLCASRGTASSGANVLTFGAGSRLTVL.

This clonotype was observed a handful of times. This chain links TRBV19 with TRBJ2-6, with D unresolved. From germline, CDR1 is LNHDA and CDR2 SQIVND (reference sequence). V was trimmed by 6 bases and J by 0 bases, leaving 3 bases between them. There are 13 residues in the CDR3. CDR3 nucleotide sequence: TGTGCCAGTAGAACCTCTGGGGCCAACGTCCTGACTTTC. Translation gives CASRTSGANVLTF. The full variable domain, rest sourced from reference TRBV19 and TRBJ2-6, is DGGITQSPKYLFRKEGQNVTLSCEQNLNHDAMYWYRQDPGQGLRLIYYSQIVNDFQKGDIAEGYSVSREKKESFPLTVTSAQKNPTAFYLCASRTSGANVLTFGAGSRLTVL.

The V call is TRBV7-2, the J call TRBJ2-5; 11 bases map to TRBD1. The CDR3 consists of 16 residues. The junction had 6 bases not matched to a gene; V was cut back by 5 bases and J by 1 base. Germline-derived CDR1 and CDR2 are SGHTA and FQGNSA. Written as DNA, the CDR3 is TGTGCCAGCAGCCCAGCCGGGACAGGGGGCCAAGAGACCCAGTACTTC. Translated: CASSPAGTGGQETQYF.

The sample holds a few counts of this clonotype. This chain uses TRBV5-1 with TRBJ2-1; possibly TRBD2 for D (5 bases). The CDR3 has 12 residues. Between the trimmed V and J ends, which lost 1 base and 9 bases, there was a span of 8 bases. Germline V gives CDR1 SGHRS, CDR2 YFSETQ. The CDR3 bases are TGCGCCAGCAGCTTGAGACTAACTGAGCAGTTCTTC. Its translation: CASSLRLTEQFF.

This chain connects TRBV12-3 or TRBV12-4 to TRBJ2-3; D unclear. V was trimmed by 6 bases and J by 2 bases, leaving 15 bases between them. The CDR3 is made up of 15 amino acids. The CDR3 loop reads CASRGWRTPTDTQYF. The CDR3 DNA is TGTGCCAGCAGGGGGTGGCGAACCCCCACAGATACGCAGTATTTT.

The table lists this clonotype with a few counts. This chain uses TRBV7-3 with TRBJ2-1; a weak D match, TRBD2 (5 bases). Germline-derived CDR1 and CDR2 are SGHTA and FQGTGA. The CDR3 sequence is 15 residues long. V shed 5 bases and J shed 3 bases, with 14 bases lying between them. CDR3 protein: CASSADGESYNEQFF. In DNA, the CDR3 is TGTGCCAGCAGCGCGGACGGGGAGAGCTACAATGAGCAGTTCTTC. Variable domain in full (rest from reference TRBV7-3 and TRBJ2-1): GAGVSQTPSNKVTEKGKYVELRCDPISGHTALYWYRQSLGQGPEFLIYFQGTGAADDSGLPNDRFFAVRPEGSVSTLKIQRTERGDSAVYLCASSADGESYNEQFFGPGTRLTVL.

This clonotype is a singleton in its sample. The chain uses TRBV6-5 and TRBJ2-2; D is undetermined. V dropped 4 bases and J dropped 4 bases, with 4 bases sitting between them. Germline V gives CDR1 MNHEY, CDR2 SVGAGI. This CDR3 is built from 12 residues. The CDR3 protein is CASSSITGELFF. The CDR3 coding sequence is TGTGCCAGCAGTTCGATCACCGGGGAGCTGTTTTTT.

This clonotype came up a few times. V gene TRBV21-1 combines with J gene TRBJ1-2; whether TRBD1, the table's D call, matches the DNA was not checked. TRBV21-1 counts as a pseudogene. This CDR3 contains 18 residues. The CDR3 DNA reads TGTGCCAGCAGCTTAAAAGAGGGGGGTGAGGGGTTCATCTATGGCTACACCTTC. It translates to CASSLKEGGEGFIYGYTF.

This clonotype was observed a handful of times. This chain uses TRBV20-1 with TRBJ2-2; D is unclear. Trimming cost V 0 bases and J 2 bases, with 10 bases left between them. Per germline, CDR1 DFQATT and CDR2 SNEGSKA (reference sequence). The CDR3 runs 15 residues. The CDR3 DNA sequence: TGCAGTGCTAGAGATCTTTGGCGAAACACCGGGGAGCTGTTTTTT. This translates into CSARDLWRNTGELFF.